Listed below are T cell receptor beta chains from one sample, sequenced in a study of blood T cell repertoires in COVID-19. Libraries were prepared by immunoSEQ multiplex PCR; TCRdb keeps only in-frame clonotypes and omits some of them. The table lists over 90,000 clones, roughly 92% of them singletons. Sequenced: peripheral blood. These receptors were collected from a woman aged 50 to 65 with COVID-19, enrolled during active disease. CDR3s include the opening cysteine and the closing phenylalanine or tryptophan. The order of the fields is clone size, D gene, V gene, CDR3 length, J gene, CDR3 DNA, CDR3 protein. The D gene is left open where the match is weak. Size tells how often a clone was seen (once, few, many) or the class of an expanded clone, and some rows leave it out.

>.|.|TRBV14|16|TRBJ1-2
TGTGCCAGCAGCCAAGACCCCCTAGGCAGGGTGAATGGCTACACCTTC
CASSQDPLGRVNGYTF
>.|TRBD1|TRBV19|13|TRBJ1-1
TGTGCCAGTAGGACAGGGGTGGTCACTGAAGCTTTCTTT
CASRTGVVTEAFF
>.|TRBD1|TRBV12-5|13|TRBJ1-5
TGTGCTAGTGGTCCGGGGACAGGGCAGCCCCAGCATTTT
CASGPGTGQPQHF
>once|.|TRBV21-1|17|TRBJ1-6
TGTGCCAGCAGCCTTCCCCGGGGGGGACGGAGAAATTCACCCCTCCACTTT
CASSLPRGGRRNSPLHF
>.|.|TRBV19|15|TRBJ2-2
TGTGCCATAGGCTCCGGAGGGGCGGACACCGGGGAGCTGTTTTTT
CAIGSGGADTGELFF
>.|.|TRBV14|13|TRBJ1-5
TGTGCCAGCAGCCTGGGGGCAGCACAGCCCCAGCATTTT
CASSLGAAQPQHF
>few|.|TRBV5-1|15|TRBJ1-2
TGCGCCAGCAGCCCTAATGCAGGGGCGGGCTATGGCTACACCTTC
CASSPNAGAGYGYTF
>.|TRBD2|TRBV28|15|TRBJ2-3
TGTGCCAGCAGTGTCTCCGGGGGGGCCTTGGATACGCAGTATTTT
CASSVSGGALDTQYF
>.|TRBD1|TRBV28|16|TRBJ1-1
TGTGCCAGCAGTACTCTCTCCGGGACAGTGAACACTGAAGCTTTCTTT
CASSTLSGTVNTEAFF
>.|TRBD1|TRBV7-2|16|TRBJ1-2
TGTGCCAGCAGCCCGGGGACAGCCTACCCTATCTATGGCTACACCTTC
CASSPGTAYPIYGYTF
>.|.|TRBV19|12|TRBJ1-1
TGTGCCAGTAGTATTCCACAGGCTGAAGCTTTCTTT
CASSIPQAEAFF
>.|TRBD1|TRBV13|14|TRBJ2-1
TGTGCCAGCAGCTTAGAAACAGGGGGCAATGAGCAGTTCTTC
CASSLETGGNEQFF
>.|.|TRBV5-6|16|TRBJ2-2
TGTGCCAGCAGCCCCCTGGGGAGCGGTGACACCGGGGAGCTGTTTTTT
CASSPLGSGDTGELFF
>.|TRBD1|TRBV10-1|14|TRBJ2-3
TGCGCCACTCGAACAGGACAGGGAGCAGATACGCAGTATTTT
CATRTGQGADTQYF
>.|.|TRBV27|14|TRBJ1-1
TGTGCCAGCACCCCCCTACAGGGTAACACTGAAGCTTTCTTT
CASTPLQGNTEAFF
>.|.|TRBV7-2|15|TRBJ1-5
TGTGCCAGCAGCATGCGGGGCCCCCGCAATCAGCCCCAGCATTTT
CASSMRGPRNQPQHF
>once|.|TRBV5-1|14|TRBJ2-5
TGCGCCAGCAGCCTAGGTTCAGGGGGGGAGACCCAGTACTTC
CASSLGSGGETQYF
>.|.|TRBV20-1|11|TRBJ1-1
TGCAGTGCCCTCGAGTACACTGAAGCTTTCTTT
CSALEYTEAFF
>few|.|TRBV29-1|13|TRBJ1-2
TGCAGCGTTGTGCGGCGGGGAAGGAATGGCTACACCTTC
CSVVRRGRNGYTF
>.|.|TRBV24-1|14|TRBJ1-6
TGTGCCACCCCTGTACAGGGAGATAATTCACCCCTCCACTTT
CATPVQGDNSPLHF
>.|TRBD1|TRBV7-2|13|TRBJ1-4
TGTGCCAGCAGCTCTGGACAGGGTGAAAAACTGTTTTTT
CASSSGQGEKLFF
>.|.|TRBV4-2|14|TRBJ2-2
TGTGCCAGCAGCCAGCTCAGGGGGGCCGGGGAGCTGTTTTTT
CASSQLRGAGELFF
>.|.|TRBV19|16|TRBJ1-1
TGTGCCAGTAGTATTCGTTTTGGGGGCCTGGGGACTGAAGCTTTCTTT
CASSIRFGGLGTEAFF
>.|TRBD2|TRBV6-6|14|TRBJ2-5
TGTGCCAGCAACTTAGCGGGGTTTCAAGAGACCCAGTACTTC
CASNLAGFQETQYF
>.|TRBD1|TRBV9|15|TRBJ1-2
TGTGCCAGCAGCGCCTTCACAGGGGGCGAAGATGGCTACACCTTC
CASSAFTGGEDGYTF
>.|.|TRBV28|14|TRBJ1-1
TGTGCCAGCAGTCAACCCGACAGTGTCAAGGTGGCTTTCTTT
CASSQPDSVKVAFF
>few|.|TRBV29-1|12|TRBJ1-2
TGCAGCGTTGTCTCGGGATTCGGAGGCTACACCTTC
CSVVSGFGGYTF
>.|TRBD1|TRBV19|13|TRBJ1-4
TGTGCCAGTAGTCCAGACAGGGTCGGAAAACTGTTTTTT
CASSPDRVGKLFF